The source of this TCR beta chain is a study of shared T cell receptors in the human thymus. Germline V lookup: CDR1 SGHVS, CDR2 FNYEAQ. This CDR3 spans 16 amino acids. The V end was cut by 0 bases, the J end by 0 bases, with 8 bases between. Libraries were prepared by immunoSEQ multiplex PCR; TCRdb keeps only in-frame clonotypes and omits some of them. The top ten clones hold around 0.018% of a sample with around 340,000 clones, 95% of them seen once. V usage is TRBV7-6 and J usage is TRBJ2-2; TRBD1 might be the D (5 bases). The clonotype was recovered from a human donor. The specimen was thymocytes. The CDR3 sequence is CASSLAGDPNTGELFF. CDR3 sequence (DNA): TGTGCCAGCAGCTTAGCAGGGGATCCGAACACCGGGGAGCTGTTTTTT.